This TCR beta chain was obtained from a study of CD8+CD57+ T cells in acquired aplastic anemia. The template for TCR beta VDJ and CDR3 sequence profiling was genomic DNA. TCRdb reprocessed the reads via MiXCR and lists one record per CDR3 protein. In the table there are about 200,000 distinct CDR3 sequences, 65% of which are singletons. Sequencing was done on patients that had shown CD8+CD57+ cell expansion by flow cytometry. This clonotype was found once. Looked up from germline, CDR1 is SGHTA and CDR2 is FQGNSA. The CDR3 runs to 14 residues. The specimen was sorted CD4+, CD8+, or CD8+CD57+ T cells (not recorded which) from PBMCs. The J gene is TRBJ2-5, the V gene TRBV7-2; D unresolved. The end of the DNA aligns better with TRBJ2-1, so the J call may be wrong. The source is a human donor with aplastic anemia. In nucleotides, the CDR3 is TGTGCCAGCAGCTTAGATCGCGGTAGTGAGGTGCAGTTCTTC. It translates to CASSLDRGSEVQFF.